Listed here are 9 T cell receptor beta chains from one sample, sequenced in a study of identical twins. One entry per CDR3 protein, called by TCRdb with MiXCR from the 5' RACE reads. The sample lists 500,000 to 600,000 distinct CDR3 sequences, around 20% seen once, with about 0.91% in the top ten. The sample was also reused in another study, on T cells expressing NK-cell markers.

The specimen sequenced was CD4+ T cells sorted from blood. The source is a woman aged 18 to 35 in good health.

This chain links TRBV6-1 with TRBJ2-5; D could derive from TRBD1 or TRBD2 (6 bases each). Germline values: CDR1 MNHNS, CDR2 SASEGT. This CDR3 has 14 amino acids. Trimming stripped 8 bases from V and 2 bases from J, with 15 bases between. The CDR3 spells CASAERGPQETQYF. CDR3 coding DNA: TGTGCCAGCGCCGAACGGGGGCCTCAAGAGACCCAGTACTTC.

The V call is TRBV12-3 or TRBV12-4, the J call TRBJ1-5, with 7 bases lining up with TRBD1. V lost 6 bases to trimming and J lost 6 bases; unmatched junction nucleotides: 5. The CDR3 runs to 13 residues. CDR3 in amino acids: CASSTRGGQPQHF. CDR3 bases: TGTGCCAGCAGCACCAGGGGGGGTCAGCCCCAGCATTTT.

The chain links TRBV3-1 to TRBJ2-5; no clear D. The germline CDR1 and CDR2 sequences are LGHDT and YNNKEL (reference sequence). Trimming removed 1 base from V and 7 bases from J, with 7 bases in between. The CDR3 totals 12 residues. The CDR3 DNA reads TGTGCCAGCAGCCAAGCCTGGGGGACCCAGTACTTC. Residues: CASSQAWGTQYF.

This clonotype was seen only a few times. The genes are TRBV24-1 and TRBJ2-3, with 8 bases fitting TRBD1. V shed 7 bases and J 3 bases; nucleotides not matched to a gene: 2. Germline V gene data show CDR1 as KGHDR and CDR2 as SFDVKD. CDR3 length: 13 amino acids. CDR3 DNA sequence: TGTGCCACCAGGGACAGGGCTACAGATACGCAGTATTTT. This codes for CATRDRATDTQYF.

This clonotype was observed a handful of times. This sequence joins TRBV12-3 or TRBV12-4 and TRBJ2-1; D unclear. This CDR3 contains 14 residues. V was shortened by 4 bases and J by 3 bases, with 10 bases between the two germline ends. The CDR3, as DNA: TGTGCCAGCAGTTCCCCCAACTACTACAATGAGCAGTTCTTC. Its translation: CASSSPNYYNEQFF.

This chain connects TRBV7-9 to TRBJ2-2; possibly TRBD1 for D (5 bases). The germline V and J ends were trimmed by 10 bases and 0 bases, with 12 bases remaining between them. Germline V gives CDR1 SEHNR, CDR2 FQNEAQ (reference sequence). The CDR3 contains 14 residues. The CDR3 sequence: CATLGQSNTGELFF. For the CDR3, the DNA is TGTGCCACCTTGGGGCAGTCGAACACCGGGGAGCTGTTTTTT.

This clonotype was seen a handful of times. This chain connects TRBV7-9 to TRBJ2-2, with no clear D. The CDR3 length is 16 residues. V lost 1 base and J lost 4, with 13 bases in between. Germline CDR1 reads SEHNR; CDR2 reads FQNEAQ (reference sequence). CDR3 DNA: TGTGCCAGCAGCTTAGGTGATCGTCGGGTCACCGGGGAGCTGTTTTTT. Translating it yields CASSLGDRRVTGELFF.

The chain couples TRBV5-5 to TRBJ2-1; 12 bases align to TRBD2. Germline CDR1 SGHKS, CDR2 YYEKEE (reference sequence). V lost 4 bases and J lost 13; bases outside the gene matches: 12. The CDR3 has 15 amino acids. CDR3 residues: CASSPGLAGGLFQFF. In DNA, the CDR3 is TGTGCCAGCAGCCCTGGGCTAGCGGGGGGGCTTTTTCAGTTCTTC.

This chain joins TRBV9 and TRBJ2-7; the D is unclear. The V end lost 0 bases, the J end lost 0 bases, and 4 bases lay between the germline ends. Germline V gene sequence: CDR1 SGDLS, CDR2 YYNGEE. CDR3 length: 13 amino acids. The CDR3 DNA reads as TGTGCCAGCAGCGTAGGCCTCTCCTACGAGCAGTACTTC. Its protein is CASSVGLSYEQYF. The full variable domain, its missing parts supplied by reference TRBV9 and TRBJ2-7, is DSGVTQTPKHLITATGQRVTLRCSPRSGDLSVYWYQQSLDQGLQFLIQYYNGEERAKGNILERFSAQQFPDLHSELNLSSLELGDSALYFCASSVGLSYEQYFGPGTRLTVT.